This entry lists 9 T cell receptor beta chains sequenced from one sample in a study of T cells in Graves' hyperthyroidism and ophthalmopathy. TCR beta CDR3 regions were amplified from RNA. TCR CDR3 underwent first-round RT-PCR with the HTBI primer set. TCRdb fed the multiplex PCR reads into MiXCR, producing one record per CDR3 protein. The table lists some 300,000 distinct CDR3 sequences, 15% to 20% of them singletons. Specimen: blood. The source of these receptors is a man between 45 and 60 years old with Graves' ophthalmopathy.

The chain uses TRBV5-5 and TRBJ2-2, with unresolved D. The CDR3 runs 13 residues. Germline CDR1 SGHKS, CDR2 YYEKEE (reference sequence). Trimming removed 3 bases at V and 6 bases at J, with 9 bases between. The CDR3 here is CASSWRSPGELFF. DNA for the CDR3: TGTGCCAGCAGCTGGCGCTCACCCGGGGAGCTGTTTTTT. Based on the CDR3 plus reference TRBV5-5 and TRBJ2-2, the full variable domain is DAGVTQSPTHLIKTRGQQVTLRCSPISGHKSVSWYQQVLGQGPQFIFQYYEKEERGRGNFPDRFSARQFPNYSSELNVNALLLGDSALYLCASSWRSPGELFFGEGSRLTVL.

This clonotype has ten or more counts. V gene TRBV24-1 combines with J gene TRBJ2-5; perhaps D is TRBD1 or TRBD2 (5 bases each). Deletions cut 5 bases from V and 4 bases from J, with 19 bases between. This CDR3 comprises 16 residues. From germline, CDR1 is KGHDR and CDR2 SFDVKD. CDR3 sequence: CATSVPVGVGRETQYF. The CDR3 region has the DNA TGTGCCACCAGTGTCCCGGTGGGGGTGGGTAGAGAGACCCAGTACTTC.

This clonotype was found many times. This chain connects TRBV11-3 to TRBJ2-5; D is ambiguous. Germline V gene data show CDR1 as SGHNT and CDR2 as YENEEA. V lost 5 bases to trimming and J lost 6 bases, with 13 bases between them. The CDR3 sequence is 13 residues long. CDR3 DNA sequence: TGTGCCAGCAGCCTGGACGCTGGGAAGACCCAGTACTTC. Amino acid sequence: CASSLDAGKTQYF.

This clonotype showed up many times. The V call is TRBV6-1, the J call TRBJ2-1; 10 nucleotides match TRBD2. This CDR3 is built from 15 residues. V lost 4 bases and J lost 8; bases outside the gene matches: 8. Germline-derived CDR1 and CDR2 are MNHNS and SASEGT. In nucleotides, the CDR3 is TGTGCCAGCAGTGGCTCTAGCGGGAGTATAGATGAGCAGTTCTTC. Protein product: CASSGSSGSIDEQFF.

This clonotype occurred many times. The genes are TRBV7-6 and TRBJ2-1; unclear D gene. The germline V gene encodes CDR1 SGHVS and CDR2 FNYEAQ. V lost 1 base, J lost 0 bases, and 10 bases lay in between. The CDR3 is 16 amino acids. The CDR3: CASSLGRHFSYNEQFF. Here the CDR3 DNA reads TGTGCCAGCAGCTTAGGACGACATTTCTCCTACAATGAGCAGTTCTTC.

This clonotype has at least ten counts. The chain carries TRBV6-2 or TRBV6-3 and TRBJ1-5; no firm D call. V was trimmed by 1 base and J by 4 bases, leaving 17 bases between them. Germline loops: CDR1 MNHEY, CDR2 SVGEGT. The CDR3 sequence is 17 residues long. The CDR3 DNA follows: TGTGCCAGCAGTTACTTAAATCCGAGACTGGGGAATCAGCCCCAGCATTTT. Protein product: CASSYLNPRLGNQPQHF.

V and J are TRBV5-4 and TRBJ2-3, with 11 bases lining up with TRBD1. With V trimmed by 2 bases and J by 1 base, 6 bases remained unmatched. This CDR3 has 17 residues. Germline V gene lookup returns CDR1 SGHNT and CDR2 YYREEE (reference sequence). CDR3 loop: CASSLRTGGAGTDTQYF. CDR3 sequence (DNA): TGTGCCAGCAGCTTACGGACAGGGGGCGCTGGCACAGATACGCAGTATTTT.

This rearrangement joins TRBV3-1 to TRBJ2-7; 8 positions match TRBD2. V shed 4 bases, J shed 2 bases, and the junction held 4 bases outside the gene matches. The CDR3 consists of 14 residues. Germline CDR1 reads LGHDT; CDR2 reads YNNKEL (reference sequence). The CDR3 nucleotides read TGTGCCAGCAGCCCGGGACTAGGGACCTACGAGCAGTACTTC. This translates into CASSPGLGTYEQYF.

This clonotype was seen repeatedly, ten times or more. The chain is built from TRBV6-6 and TRBJ2-2; 7 bases fit TRBD2. Germline CDR1 and CDR2: MNHNY and SVGAGI (reference sequence). After removal of 4 bases from V and 4 bases from J, the junction contained 9 bases not matched to a gene. The CDR3 length is 16 residues. The CDR3 region has the DNA TGTGCCAGCAGTTCCCCGACTAGCCGTGGCACCGGGGAGCTGTTTTTT. Its protein is CASSSPTSRGTGELFF.